These T cell receptor beta chains were read from a single sample in a study of blood T cell repertoires in COVID-19. Repertoires were generated with immunoSEQ multiplex PCR, while TCRdb's copy carries only in-frame clones and drops some. Here the sample spans more than 60,000 clones, about four fifths being singletons. The source material was peripheral blood. The receptors were gathered from a man in his forties or fifties with COVID-19, enrolled during active disease. CDR3s include the opening cysteine and the closing phenylalanine or tryptophan. D genes are given only for firm matches. The size of a clone is reported for some rows only, either as once, few or many, or as a class for expanded clones.

D: TRBD1; size: -; J: TRBJ2-7; V: TRBV18; DNA: TGTGCCAGCTCAGCACGGACAGGGGGCAACGAGCAGTACTTC; CDR3: CASSARTGGNEQYF
D: TRBD1; size: -; J: TRBJ1-4; V: TRBV5-5; DNA: TGTGCCAGCAGCTCCAGACAGGGGAATGAAAAACTGTTTTTT; CDR3: CASSSRQGNEKLFF
D: -; size: once; J: TRBJ2-2; V: TRBV29-1; DNA: TGCAGCGCCGCTACGGGGTCACTGGGCACCGGGGAGCTGTTTTTT; CDR3: CSAATGSLGTGELFF
D: -; size: -; J: TRBJ1-1; V: TRBV24-1; DNA: TGTGCCACCAGTGATTACGACAAAGGGAACACTGAAGCTTTCTTT; CDR3: CATSDYDKGNTEAFF
D: -; size: -; J: TRBJ2-7; V: TRBV7-8; DNA: TGTGCCAGCAGCCGAGAAGCGTTTGTGGGACTGTCAATCTCCTACGAGCAGTACTTC; CDR3: CASSREAFVGLSISYEQYF
D: -; size: -; J: TRBJ2-2; V: TRBV6-5; DNA: TGTGCCAGCAGCCCCCTGGCGGCCACCGGGGAGCTGTTTTTT; CDR3: CASSPLAATGELFF
D: -; size: -; J: TRBJ1-4; V: TRBV15; DNA: TGTGCCACCAGCAGGGAGCCGAGAGAAAAACTGTTTTTT; CDR3: CATSREPREKLFF
D: -; size: -; J: TRBJ2-7; V: TRBV3-1/TRBV3-2; DNA: TGTGCCAGCAGCCAAGATTCATACGAGCAGTACTTC; CDR3: CASSQDSYEQYF
D: -; size: -; J: TRBJ1-2; V: TRBV10-2; DNA: TGCGCCAGCAGTGATACGGGGAACTATGGCTACACCTTC; CDR3: CASSDTGNYGYTF
D: TRBD1; size: -; J: TRBJ2-7; V: TRBV29-1; DNA: TGCAGCGCCGCCGGGACAGGTCAATCCTACGAGCAGTACTTC; CDR3: CSAAGTGQSYEQYF
D: -; size: -; J: TRBJ1-2; V: TRBV5-6; DNA: TGTGCCAGCAGTTTTCAGCAGGACTATGGCTACACCTTC; CDR3: CASSFQQDYGYTF
D: TRBD1; size: -; J: TRBJ1-2; V: TRBV10-3; DNA: TGTGCCATCAGGAAGGACAGGGATGCTGGCTACACCTTC; CDR3: CAIRKDRDAGYTF
D: -; size: -; J: TRBJ2-1; V: TRBV7-6; DNA: TGTGCCAGCAGCTCAGAGCGAGCGGGCTCCTACAATGAGCAGTTCTTC; CDR3: CASSSERAGSYNEQFF
D: -; size: few; J: TRBJ1-4; V: TRBV30; DNA: TGTGCCTGGACACAGGGAGAGGCTGAAAAACTGTTTTTT; CDR3: CAWTQGEAEKLFF
D: TRBD1; size: -; J: TRBJ2-2; V: TRBV6-2/TRBV6-3; DNA: TGTGCCAGCAGCCATAGGACAGGGAACACCGGGGAGCTGTTTTTT; CDR3: CASSHRTGNTGELFF
D: TRBD1; size: -; J: TRBJ1-4; V: TRBV19; DNA: TGTGCCAGTAGTAAGGACAGGGGGGACAGTCGCGAAAAACTGTTTTTT; CDR3: CASSKDRGDSREKLFF
D: -; size: -; J: TRBJ2-1; V: TRBV7-9; DNA: TGTGCCAGCAGCTTAGCTAGGGGGGGTTGGATCTACAATGAGCAGTTCTTC; CDR3: CASSLARGGWIYNEQFF
D: TRBD1; size: -; J: TRBJ1-1; V: TRBV11-2; DNA: TGTGCCAGCAGCTTATTCAGTTGGACAGGGGGAGGGACTGAAGCTTTCTTT; CDR3: CASSLFSWTGGGTEAFF
D: TRBD1; size: -; J: TRBJ1-4; V: TRBV28; DNA: TGTGCCAGCAGTCCGACCGGGACAGGGAATGAAAAACTGTTTTTT; CDR3: CASSPTGTGNEKLFF
D: -; size: -; J: TRBJ1-2; V: TRBV3-1/TRBV3-2; DNA: TGTGCCAGCAGCCACGGGTCTCCCTCAGGCTACACCTTC; CDR3: CASSHGSPSGYTF
D: TRBD1; size: -; J: TRBJ1-1; V: TRBV7-9; DNA: TGTGCCAGCAGCCGGGACAGGGTGGGTGAAGCTTTCTTT; CDR3: CASSRDRVGEAFF
D: -; size: -; J: TRBJ2-5; V: TRBV11-2; DNA: TGTGCCAGCAGCGGGGAGAGTTCAGAGACCCAGTACTTC; CDR3: CASSGESSETQYF
D: -; size: -; J: TRBJ1-5; V: TRBV25-1; DNA: TGTGCCAGCAGTGAGGTTGCGGATTCGGGGCCCCAGCATTTT; CDR3: CASSEVADSGPQHF